This T cell receptor (beta chain) was sequenced during a study of cytomegalovirus exposure and HLA in healthy donors. Amplification used 60 Vbeta primers and 13 Jbeta primers. Repertoires were generated with immunoSEQ multiplex PCR, while TCRdb's copy carries only in-frame clones and drops some. The sample includes about 120,000 clones, about 8% of them seen just once. This clone was picked up a small number of times. This clonotype was sampled from a woman in her forties in good health and CMV-seropositive. The sequencing sample was made of PBMCs.

The CDR3 is CASSFTGENTEAFF. CDR3 nucleotides: TGCGCCAGCAGCTTTACAGGAGAGAACACTGAAGCTTTCTTT. The chain links TRBV5-1 to TRBJ1-1; D possibly corresponds to TRBD1 (5 bases). Deletions cut 2 bases from V and 1 base from J, with 9 bases between. Germline loops: CDR1 SGHRS, CDR2 YFSETQ. The CDR3 extends over 14 amino acids.